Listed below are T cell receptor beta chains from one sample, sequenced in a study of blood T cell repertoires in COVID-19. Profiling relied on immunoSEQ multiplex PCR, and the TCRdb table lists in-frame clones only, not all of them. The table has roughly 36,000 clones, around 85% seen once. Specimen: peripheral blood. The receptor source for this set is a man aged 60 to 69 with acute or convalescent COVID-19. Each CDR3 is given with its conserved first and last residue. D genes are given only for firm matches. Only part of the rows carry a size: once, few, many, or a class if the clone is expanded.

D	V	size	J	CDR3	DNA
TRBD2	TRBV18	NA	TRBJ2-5	CASSPAGAETQYF	TGTGCCAGCTCACCAGCGGGAGCGGAGACCCAGTACTTC
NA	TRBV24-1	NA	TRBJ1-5	CATSETGLNQPQHF	TGTGCCACCAGTGAAACAGGACTAAATCAGCCCCAGCATTTT
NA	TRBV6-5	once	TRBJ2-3	CASSEASTDTQYF	TGTGCCAGCTCTGAGGCTAGCACAGATACGCAGTATTTT
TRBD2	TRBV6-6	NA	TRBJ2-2	CASSYQTELAGELFF	TGTGCCAGCAGTTATCAAACGGAACTAGCGGGGGAGCTGTTTTTT
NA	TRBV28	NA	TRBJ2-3	CASKPQLVLGDTQYF	TGTGCCAGCAAGCCCCAACTAGTTCTCGGAGATACGCAGTATTTT
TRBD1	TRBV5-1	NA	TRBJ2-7	CASSWTGEARDEQYF	TGCGCCAGCAGCTGGACAGGGGAGGCTAGGGACGAGCAGTACTTC
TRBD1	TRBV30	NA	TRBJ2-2	CAWRQGVTGELFF	TGTGCCTGGAGACAGGGGGTCACCGGGGAGCTGTTTTTT
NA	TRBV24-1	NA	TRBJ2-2	CATSDGSRENTGELFF	TGTGCCACCAGTGACGGGAGTAGAGAGAACACCGGGGAGCTGTTTTTT
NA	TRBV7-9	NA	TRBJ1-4	CASSLSSELPEKLFF	TGTGCCAGCAGCTTATCCTCTGAACTGCCTGAAAAACTGTTTTTT
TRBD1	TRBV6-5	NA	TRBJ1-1	CASSGQGARNTEAFF	TGTGCCAGCTCAGGACAGGGGGCAAGGAACACTGAAGCTTTCTTT
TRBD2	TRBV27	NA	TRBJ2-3	CASSLYGSGRDADTQYF	TGTGCCAGCAGTTTATATGGGAGCGGGAGAGACGCAGATACGCAGTATTTT
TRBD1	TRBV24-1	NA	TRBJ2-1	CATSDRTGAIYNEQFF	TGTGCCACCAGTGACCGGACAGGGGCCATCTACAATGAGCAGTTCTTC
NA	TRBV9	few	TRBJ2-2	CASSEHRITNTGELFF	TGTGCCAGCAGCGAACACAGGATTACGAACACCGGGGAGCTGTTTTTT
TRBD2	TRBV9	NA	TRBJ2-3	CASSGSNGGGTDTQYF	TGTGCCAGCAGCGGCAGCAATGGGGGGGGCACAGATACGCAGTATTTT
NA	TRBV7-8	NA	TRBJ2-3	CASSSEGGHLIIYTDTQYF	TGTGCCAGCAGCAGCGAGGGCGGCCACCTTATCATTTACACAGATACGCAGTATTTT
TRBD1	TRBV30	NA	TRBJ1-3	CAWRGTGTGNTIYF	TGTGCCTGGAGAGGGACAGGCACTGGAAACACCATATATTTT
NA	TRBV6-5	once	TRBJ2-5	CASSPHEETQYF	TGTGCCAGCAGTCCCCATGAAGAGACCCAGTACTTC
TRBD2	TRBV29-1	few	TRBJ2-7	CSGRTSGRSEQYF	TGCAGCGGCCGGACTAGCGGTCGAAGCGAGCAGTACTTC
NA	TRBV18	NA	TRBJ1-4	CASSPRGEKLFF	TGTGCCAGCTCACCCAGGGGTGAAAAACTGTTTTTT
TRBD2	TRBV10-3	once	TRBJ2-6	CAISELAGGVRSGANVLTF	TGTGCCATCAGTGAACTAGCGGGAGGGGTCCGTTCTGGGGCCAACGTCCTGACTTTC
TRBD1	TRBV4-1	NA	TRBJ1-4	CASSQVTGQKGEKLFF	TGCGCCAGCAGCCAAGTGACGGGACAGAAAGGAGAAAAACTGTTTTTT
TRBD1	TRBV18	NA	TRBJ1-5	CASSPTGNGNQPQHF	TGTGCCAGCTCACCGACAGGGAATGGCAATCAGCCCCAGCATTTT
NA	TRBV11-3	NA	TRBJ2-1	CASSLRDNGVGEQFF	TGTGCCAGCAGCTTACGGGACAACGGTGTTGGGGAGCAGTTCTTC
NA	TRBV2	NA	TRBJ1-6	CASSDMVGGSPLHF	TGTGCCAGCAGTGACATGGTGGGGGGTTCACCCCTCCACTTT
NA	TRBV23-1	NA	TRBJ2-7	CASSHLHRKYEQYF	TGCGCCAGCAGTCACCTCCACAGGAAATACGAGCAGTACTTC
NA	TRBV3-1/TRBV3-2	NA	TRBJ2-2	CASSPWADNTGELFF	TGTGCCAGCAGCCCTTGGGCAGATAACACCGGGGAGCTGTTTTTT
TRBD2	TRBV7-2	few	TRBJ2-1	CASSLAATSGGYEQFF	TGTGCCAGCAGCTTAGCTGCGACTAGCGGGGGATATGAGCAGTTCTTC
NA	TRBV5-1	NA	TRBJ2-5	CASSLTGPETQYF	TGCGCCAGCAGCTTGACAGGGCCCGAGACCCAGTACTTC
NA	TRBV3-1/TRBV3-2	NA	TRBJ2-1	CASSQYSSLDEQFF	TGTGCCAGCAGCCAATATTCTAGCCTCGATGAGCAGTTCTTC